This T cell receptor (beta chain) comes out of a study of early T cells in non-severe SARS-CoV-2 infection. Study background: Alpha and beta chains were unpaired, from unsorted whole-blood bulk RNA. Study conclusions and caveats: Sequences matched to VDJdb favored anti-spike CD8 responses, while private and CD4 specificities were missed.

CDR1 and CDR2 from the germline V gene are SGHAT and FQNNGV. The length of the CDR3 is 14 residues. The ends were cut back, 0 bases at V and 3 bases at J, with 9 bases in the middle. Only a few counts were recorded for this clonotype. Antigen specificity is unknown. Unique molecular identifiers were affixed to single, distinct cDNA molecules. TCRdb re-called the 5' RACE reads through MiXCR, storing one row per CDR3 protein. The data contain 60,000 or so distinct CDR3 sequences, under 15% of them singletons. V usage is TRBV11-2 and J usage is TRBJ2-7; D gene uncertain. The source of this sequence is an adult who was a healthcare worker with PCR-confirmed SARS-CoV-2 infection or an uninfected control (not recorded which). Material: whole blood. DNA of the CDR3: TGTGCCAGCAGCTTAGATCGGGTCGGCTACGAGCAGTACTTC. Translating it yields CASSLDRVGYEQYF.